A single sample gave rise to the 30 T cell receptor beta chains below, sequenced in a study of blood T cell repertoires in COVID-19. The repertoire was sequenced with immunoSEQ multiplex PCR; TCRdb's copy has only in-frame clones and lacks some. This sample has fewer than 110,000 clones, with 70% to 90% found just once. The source material was peripheral blood. The receptor source for this set is a man aged 45-65 years in a cohort sampled during active COVID-19.

The rearrangement uses TRBV28 and TRBJ2-5; TRBD1 might be the D (5 bases). The CDR3 has 15 amino acids. The germline CDR1 and CDR2 sequences are MDHEN and SYDVKM. V was pared by 5 bases and J by 5 bases, with 18 bases between. The CDR3 bases are TGTGCCAGCAGTCAGTTCCAGGGCGCCCGGGAGACCCAGTACTTC. It yields the protein CASSQFQGARETQYF.

This chain connects TRBV19 to TRBJ2-3; a possible D gene is TRBD1 (5 bases). Per the germline V gene, CDR1 is LNHDA and CDR2 is SQIVND (reference sequence). V dropped 3 bases and J dropped 4 bases, with 14 bases sitting between them. The CDR3 has 15 residues. CDR3 region: CASSIRQGSPDTQYF. The CDR3 DNA sequence: TGTGCCAGTAGTATTCGCCAGGGAAGCCCAGATACGCAGTATTTT.

This sequence joins TRBV2 and TRBJ1-5; D uncertain. Trimming left V 4 bases short and J 6 bases short, with 10 bases between. The CDR3 has 13 residues. Per the germline V gene, CDR1 is SNHLY and CDR2 is FYNNEI. CDR3 coding DNA: TGTGCCAGCAGTGCTAGCAGTCCTCAGCCCCAGCATTTT. Amino acid sequence: CASSASSPQPQHF.

J is TRBJ2-3 and V is TRBV24-1; TRBD2 aligns across 8 bases. The ends lost 5 bases at V and 2 bases at J; junction bases unmatched: 11. This CDR3 is built from 17 residues. Germline V CDR1 and CDR2: KGHDR, SFDVKD. CDR3 nucleotides: TGTGCCACCAGTGCCCGGGGGGGGGCCGGGTCCACAGATACGCAGTATTTT. Its translation is CATSARGGAGSTDTQYF.

In regard to this clone: Different DNA sequences within this sample yield the same CDR3. In DNA, the CDR3 is TGTGCCAGCAGCGTAGCTACGGGGAACACCGGGGAGCTGTTTTTT. Translated: CASSVATGNTGELFF. V is TRBV9 and J is TRBJ2-2; D gene ambiguous. This CDR3 region has 15 residues. The V end was cut by 0 bases, the J end by 1 base, with 7 bases between. Germline values: CDR1 SGDLS, CDR2 YYNGEE.

The chain joins TRBV10-3 to TRBJ1-6, with TRBD1 matching over 9 bases. CDR3 length equals 13 residues. Unmatched junction bases numbered 0, after V lost 8 bases and J lost 4 bases. Germline V gene data show CDR1 as ENHRY and CDR2 as SYGVKD. CDR3 sequence reads: CAIGQGYNSPLHF. The CDR3 DNA reads TGTGCCATCGGACAGGGGTATAATTCACCCCTCCACTTT.

Of note for this clone: A read error may account for a junction end that differs from germline. CDR3 residues: CASSAHTGTVHF. CDR3 in DNA: TGTGCCAGCAGTGCCCACACCGGGACAGTTCATTTT. The V gene is TRBV27, the J gene TRBJ1-3; 7 bases line up with TRBD1. Germline-derived CDR1 and CDR2 are MNHEY and SMNVEV (reference sequence). The CDR3 loop spans 12 amino acids.

V gene TRBV6-5 combines with J gene TRBJ1-5, with a weak D call TRBD1 (5 bases). The germline V and J ends were trimmed by 6 bases and 3 bases, with 12 bases remaining between them. The germline CDR1 and CDR2 sequences are MNHEY and SVGAGI. CDR3 length: 14 residues. The CDR3 spells CASSRDSYNQPQHF. For the CDR3, the DNA is TGTGCCAGCAGCAGAGACAGCTACAATCAGCCCCAGCATTTT.

The CDR3 sequence is CASSVAPREDIQYF. In nucleotides, the CDR3 is TGTGCCAGCAGCGTAGCACCCAGGGAGGACATTCAGTACTTC. V usage is TRBV9 and J usage is TRBJ2-4, with D maybe TRBD2 (6 bases). Germline CDR1 reads SGDLS; CDR2 reads YYNGEE. CDR3 length: 14 amino acids. The germline V and J ends were trimmed by 0 bases and 8 bases, with 12 bases remaining between them.

The gene calls are TRBV7-6 and TRBJ2-1; possibly TRBD2 for D (7 bases). Deletions cut 1 base from V and 2 bases from J, with 12 bases between. From germline, CDR1 is SGHVS and CDR2 FNYEAQ. The length of the CDR3 is 16 residues. Written as DNA, the CDR3 is TGTGCCAGCAGCTTAGGTGCGGGGGCGACCTACAATGAGCAGTTCTTC. Its protein is CASSLGAGATYNEQFF. The full variable domain, rest sourced from reference TRBV7-6 and TRBJ2-1, is GAGVSQSPRYKVTKRGQDVALRCDPISGHVSLYWYRQALGQGPEFLTYFNYEAQQDKSGLPNDRFSAERPEGSISTLTIQRTEQRDSAMYRCASSLGAGATYNEQFFGPGTRLTVL.

The CDR3 DNA sequence: TGTGCCAGCACCGAGGTGCGGGGCGGGAACACTGAAGCTTTCTTT. It translates to CASTEVRGGNTEAFF. This rearrangement joins TRBV28 to TRBJ1-1; tentative D call: TRBD1 (5 bases). Between the trimmed V and J ends, which lost 7 bases and 1 base, there was a span of 16 bases. The CDR3 length is 15 residues. Germline assignment: CDR1 MDHEN and CDR2 SYDVKM.

V is TRBV9 and J is TRBJ2-2; D possibly corresponds to TRBD2 (6 bases). There are 17 residues in the CDR3. Between the trimmed V and J ends, which lost 1 base and 4 bases, there was a span of 17 bases. Germline V gene data show CDR1 as SGDLS and CDR2 as YYNGEE. This CDR3 reads CASSVMSGALSTGELFF. In DNA form, the CDR3 reads TGTGCCAGCAGCGTAATGTCGGGAGCCCTGAGCACCGGGGAGCTGTTTTTT.

This clone was detected once. CDR3 bases: TGTGCCAGTAGTTCGCCCCAGAGGGGAAACACCATATATTTT. Its protein is CASSSPQRGNTIYF. This chain connects TRBV19 to TRBJ1-3; D call uncertain. V lost 5 bases and J lost 4, with 12 bases in between. CDR3 length equals 14 residues. CDR1 and CDR2 (germline): LNHDA, SQIVND (reference sequence). Combining the CDR3 with reference TRBV19 and TRBJ1-3 gives the whole variable domain DGGITQSPKYLFRKEGQNVTLSCEQNLNHDAMYWYRQDPGQGLRLIYYSQIVNDFQKGDIAEGYSVSREKKESFPLTVTSAQKNPTAFYLCASSSPQRGNTIYFGEGSWLTVV.

The J gene is TRBJ2-7, the V gene TRBV7-8; TRBD2 matches 9 bases. CDR3 length: 14 residues. Germline loops: CDR1 SGHVS, CDR2 FQNEAQ. Trimming at V came to 2 bases and at J to 1 base, leaving 0 bases not matched to a gene. The CDR3 sequence: CASSLLAGSYEQYF. The DNA of the CDR3 is TGTGCCAGCAGCTTACTAGCGGGGTCCTACGAGCAGTACTTC. Together with reference TRBV7-8 and TRBJ2-7, the CDR3 gives the full variable domain: GAGVSQSPRYKVAKRGQDVALRCDPISGHVSLFWYQQALGQGPEFLTYFQNEAQLDKSGLPSDRFFAERPEGSVSTLKIQRTQQEDSAVYLCASSLLAGSYEQYFGPGTRLTVT.

This clone was counted a few times. The gene calls are TRBV5-5 and TRBJ1-1; TRBD1 aligns across 8 bases. V lost 4 bases and J lost 1; bases outside the gene matches: 12. Per germline, CDR1 SGHKS and CDR2 YYEKEE (reference sequence). The CDR3 totals 17 residues. In DNA form, the CDR3 reads TGTGCCAGCAGCGGGCGGGACAGGTCGAAGGGGAACACTGAAGCTTTCTTT. Translating gives CASSGRDRSKGNTEAFF. Together with reference TRBV5-5 and TRBJ1-1, the CDR3 gives the full variable domain: DAGVTQSPTHLIKTRGQQVTLRCSPISGHKSVSWYQQVLGQGPQFIFQYYEKEERGRGNFPDRFSARQFPNYSSELNVNALLLGDSALYLCASSGRDRSKGNTEAFFGQGTRLTVV.

This chain uses TRBV11-2 with TRBJ1-6; D is uncertain. V was trimmed by 5 bases and J by 2 bases, leaving 10 bases between them. In germline, CDR1 is SGHAT, CDR2 FQNNGV. The CDR3 consists of 15 residues. CDR3 coding DNA: TGTGCCAGCAGCCCGAGACTAACCTATAATTCACCCCTCCACTTT. Amino acid sequence: CASSPRLTYNSPLHF.

This clone was seen a single time. The chain joins TRBV5-4 to TRBJ2-5; TRBD2 aligns across 7 bases. The junction had 3 bases not matched to a gene; V was cut back by 0 bases and J by 4 bases. This CDR3 has 14 residues. The V gene's germline CDR1 is SGHNT and CDR2 YYREEE (reference sequence). CDR3: CASSLELALETQYF. The CDR3 DNA reads TGTGCCAGCAGCTTGGAACTAGCGTTAGAGACCCAGTACTTC.

The chain joins TRBV19 to TRBJ2-1; the match to TRBD2 covers 13 bases. Germline lookup yields CDR1 LNHDA and CDR2 SQIVND (reference sequence). Trimming took 3 bases from V and 10 from J; bases not matched to a gene: 6. The CDR3 extends over 15 amino acids. CDR3 sequence reads: CASSMPGLAGTEQFF. DNA for the CDR3: TGTGCCAGTAGTATGCCGGGACTAGCGGGGACCGAGCAGTTCTTC.

This chain connects TRBV5-1 to TRBJ1-6, with TRBD1 identical over 10 bases. J gave up 7 bases and V 5 bases, and 6 bases lay outside the gene matches. The CDR3 length is 15 residues. The germline V gene encodes CDR1 SGHRS and CDR2 YFSETQ. CDR3 in amino acids: CASRAGTGANSPLHF. CDR3 bases: TGCGCCAGCAGGGCCGGGACAGGGGCGAATTCACCCCTCCACTTT.

V and J are TRBV6-2 or TRBV6-3 and TRBJ2-5; no clear D. Looked up from germline, CDR1 is MNHEY and CDR2 is SVGEGT. The V end was cut by 0 bases, the J end by 5 bases, with 13 bases between. The CDR3 consists of 15 residues. Here the CDR3 reads CASSYSPSTWETQYF. CDR3 coding DNA: TGTGCCAGCAGTTACTCCCCCTCGACTTGGGAGACCCAGTACTTC.

The chain links TRBV5-1 to TRBJ1-1; D is unclear. V dropped 1 base and J dropped 4 bases, with 14 bases sitting between them. Germline CDR1 SGHRS, CDR2 YFSETQ. The CDR3 has 15 residues. The CDR3 nucleotides read TGCGCCAGCAGCTTGTTCCGGGAAGGGAGCACTGAAGCTTTCTTT. Translated, it gives CASSLFREGSTEAFF.

The V call is TRBV4-2, the J call TRBJ2-3; 13 nucleotides line up with TRBD2. CDR1 and CDR2 from the germline V gene are LGHNA and YNFKEQ. The CDR3 has 17 residues. The J segment lost 4 bases and the V segment lost 3 bases, leaving 7 bases of the junction unmatched. The CDR3 protein is CASSQALAGGLADTQYF. DNA of the CDR3: TGTGCCAGCAGCCAGGCACTAGCGGGGGGGCTAGCAGATACGCAGTATTTT.

V usage is TRBV28 and J usage is TRBJ1-5, with 10 positions matching TRBD1. Germline V lookup: CDR1 MDHEN, CDR2 SYDVKM. V shed 3 bases and J 6 bases; nucleotides not matched to a gene: 5. The CDR3 extends over 15 amino acids. CDR3: CASSLGDRGLQPQHF. DNA of the CDR3: TGTGCCAGCAGTTTGGGGGACAGGGGACTTCAGCCCCAGCATTTT.

The chain recombines TRBV7-2 with TRBJ1-3; possibly TRBD1 for D (6 bases). The germline V gene encodes CDR1 SGHTA and CDR2 FQGNSA. The V gene lost 1 base and the J gene lost 1 base, with 17 bases spanning the gap. The CDR3 runs 18 residues. DNA of the CDR3: TGTGCCAGCAGCTTAGATCGGCCCGCCAGGGGTTCTGGAAACACCATATATTTT. Its protein product is CASSLDRPARGSGNTIYF.

The V gene is TRBV5-4, the J gene TRBJ2-2, with 7 positions matching TRBD1. Trimming at V came to 0 bases and at J to 0 bases, leaving 8 bases not matched to a gene. CDR1 and CDR2 (germline): SGHNT, YYREEE (reference sequence). The CDR3 is made up of 18 amino acids. The CDR3 sequence: CASSLGGGLASNTGELFF. The CDR3 bases are TGTGCCAGCAGCTTGGGAGGGGGCCTAGCTTCGAACACCGGGGAGCTGTTTTTT.

This chain links TRBV9 with TRBJ2-1; D call uncertain. The V and J ends lost 0 bases and 9 bases respectively, with 19 bases between them. Germline values: CDR1 SGDLS, CDR2 YYNGEE. CDR3 size: 16 residues. The CDR3 sequence: CASSVGPSSPPGEQFF. DNA for the CDR3: TGTGCCAGCAGCGTAGGCCCCTCCTCCCCCCCCGGTGAGCAGTTCTTC.

The chain uses TRBV6-8 and TRBJ2-5; D possibly corresponds to TRBD2 (5 bases). V dropped 2 bases and J dropped 3 bases, with 10 bases sitting between them. Germline V CDR1 and CDR2: MNHGY, SAAAGT. The CDR3 totals 14 residues. The CDR3 loop reads CASSYAGLKETQYF. For the CDR3, the DNA is TGTGCCAGCAGTTACGCCGGACTCAAAGAGACCCAGTACTTC.

This rearrangement joins TRBV5-4 to TRBJ1-1; 8 positions agree with TRBD1. CDR3 length equals 14 residues. Germline CDR1 SGHNT, CDR2 YYREEE (reference sequence). The J segment lost 1 base and the V segment lost 3 bases, leaving 2 bases of the junction unmatched. CDR3 nucleotide sequence: TGTGCCAGCAGCTCTGGGACAGGGAACACTGAAGCTTTCTTT. Its protein product is CASSSGTGNTEAFF.

This sequence joins TRBV4-2 and TRBJ2-3; 16 bases match TRBD2. The CDR3 is made up of 19 amino acids. With V trimmed by 1 base and J by 2 bases, 6 bases remained unmatched. The germline gives CDR1 LGHNA, CDR2 YNFKEQ. DNA of the CDR3: TGTGCCAGCAGCCAAGCCGGGACTAGCGGGGGGGCCGTCACAGATACGCAGTATTTT. It yields the protein CASSQAGTSGGAVTDTQYF.

This rearrangement joins TRBV11-2 to TRBJ2-1, with TRBD2 identical over 8 bases. The V gene end was trimmed by 5 bases and the J gene end by 3 bases; junction bases not matched to a gene: 12. The germline V gene encodes CDR1 SGHAT and CDR2 FQNNGV. The CDR3 is 17 residues long. The CDR3 nucleotides read TGTGCCAGCAGCCGAGAGCGGGGGCAATTCCTCTACAATGAGCAGTTCTTC. It yields the protein CASSRERGQFLYNEQFF.